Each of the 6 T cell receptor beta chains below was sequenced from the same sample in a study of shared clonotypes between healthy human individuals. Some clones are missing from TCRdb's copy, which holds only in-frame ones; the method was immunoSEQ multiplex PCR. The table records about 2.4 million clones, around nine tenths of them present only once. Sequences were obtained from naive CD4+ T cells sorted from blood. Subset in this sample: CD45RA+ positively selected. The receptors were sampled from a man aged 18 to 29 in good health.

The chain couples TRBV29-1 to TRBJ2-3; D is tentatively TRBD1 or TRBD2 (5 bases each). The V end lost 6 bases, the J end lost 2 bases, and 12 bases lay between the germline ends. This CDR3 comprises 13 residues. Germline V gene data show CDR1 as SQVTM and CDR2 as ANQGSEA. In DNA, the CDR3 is TGCAGCGTGGTGGGGGAGAACACAGATACGCAGTATTTT. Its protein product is CSVVGENTDTQYF.

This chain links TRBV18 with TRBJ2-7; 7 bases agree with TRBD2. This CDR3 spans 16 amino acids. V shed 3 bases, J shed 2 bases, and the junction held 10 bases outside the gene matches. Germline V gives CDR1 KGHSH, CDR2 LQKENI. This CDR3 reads CASSPRAGVTTYEQYF. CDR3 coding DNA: TGTGCCAGCTCACCTCGGGCGGGAGTCACAACCTACGAGCAGTACTTC.

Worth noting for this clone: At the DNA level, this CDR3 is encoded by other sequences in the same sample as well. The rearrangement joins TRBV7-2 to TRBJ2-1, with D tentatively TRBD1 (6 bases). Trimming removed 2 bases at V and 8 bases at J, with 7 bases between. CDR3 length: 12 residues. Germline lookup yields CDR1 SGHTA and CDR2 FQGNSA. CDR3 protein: CASSLQGYEQFF. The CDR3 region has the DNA TGTGCCAGCAGCTTACAGGGGTATGAGCAGTTCTTC.

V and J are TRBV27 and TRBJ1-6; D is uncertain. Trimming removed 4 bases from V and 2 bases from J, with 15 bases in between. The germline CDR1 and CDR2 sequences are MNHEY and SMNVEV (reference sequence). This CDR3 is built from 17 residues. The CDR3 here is CASSSRTQITYNSPLHF. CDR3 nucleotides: TGTGCCAGCAGTTCTAGGACCCAGATAACCTATAATTCACCCCTCCACTTT.

As DNA, the CDR3 is TGTGCCAGCAGCCCCCGGACAGCTCCTTATGGCTACACCTTC. It codes for CASSPRTAPYGYTF. The V gene is TRBV14, the J gene TRBJ1-2; maybe TRBD1 (6 bases). V lost 4 bases, J lost 5 bases, and 14 bases lay in between. Per the germline V gene, CDR1 is SGHDN and CDR2 is FVKESK. The CDR3 is 14 amino acids.

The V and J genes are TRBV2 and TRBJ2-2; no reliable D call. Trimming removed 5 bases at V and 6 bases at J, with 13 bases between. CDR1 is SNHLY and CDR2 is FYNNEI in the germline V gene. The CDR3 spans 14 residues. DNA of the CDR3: TGTGCCAGCAGTAGGGAAGGAAATCCCGGGGAGCTGTTTTTT. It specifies CASSREGNPGELFF.